This TCR beta chain was captured by sequencing in a study of beta chain features in type 1 diabetes. Study-wide findings and caveats: Shortening of TCRB CDR3s, moderate but significant, appeared in all four CD4+ subsets of Type 1 diabetes patients. Shorter templates may be favored by PCR, equally so in patients and controls. Relative to healthy donors, patients appeared to have naive, central memory and Treg TCRB repertoires that were more similar.

Note on this clone: Its antigen is undetermined.

Sorting that relied on CD45RO/CCR7/CD25/CD127/CD95/CD27 yielded CD4+ naive, central memory, regulatory and stem cell-like memory cells. The CDR3 sequence is 14 residues long. Germline CDR1 is LNHDA and CDR2 is SQIVND (reference sequence). V dropped 4 bases and J dropped 2 bases, with 9 bases sitting between them. Reverse transcription of all isolated RNA meant that expressed TCRB transcripts were sequenced. Samples of naive, central memory and regulatory T cells yielded a mean of about 3.4 million reads. This table comes from immunoSEQ multiplex PCR, and its TCRdb copy is limited to in-frame clones, with some not included. Of some 350,000 clones detected, 8% to 10% appear once; the ten largest clones hold roughly 0.6%.

What was sequenced was central memory CD4+ T cells from blood. The chain couples TRBV19 to TRBJ1-3; D call uncertain. This sequence originates from a man younger than 45 with type 1 diabetes. CDR3 in amino acids: CASSTNTAGNTIYF. The CDR3 bases are TGTGCCAGTAGTACTAACACGGCTGGAAACACCATATATTTT.